The 20 T cell receptor beta chains given below trace back to one sample, sequenced in a study of cytomegalovirus exposure and HLA in healthy donors. PCR involved 60 Vbeta and 13 Jbeta primers. Profiled with immunoSEQ multiplex PCR; TCRdb holds only in-frame clones, not every one. Altogether approximately 130,000 clones are present, less than 85% being singletons, with the ten largest covering approximately 1.4%. The sample consisted of PBMCs. The source of these receptors is a man aged 40-49 years in good health and CMV-seronegative.

The genes are TRBV29-1 and TRBJ2-7, with TRBD1 identical over 8 bases. Trimming at V came to 5 bases and at J to 0 bases, leaving 6 bases not matched to a gene. The germline gives CDR1 SQVTM, CDR2 ANQGSEA. This CDR3 comprises 14 residues. The CDR3 nucleotides read TGCAGCGTTACCGGGACAGGAGACTCCTACGAGCAGTACTTC. Translation: CSVTGTGDSYEQYF.

The sample holds a few counts of this clone. This chain joins TRBV21-1 and TRBJ1-1; the D call in the table, TRBD1, was not verified against the DNA. TRBV21-1 is tagged as a pseudogene. The CDR3 extends over 12 amino acids. The CDR3 nucleotides read TGTGCCAGCCAGGAAGTGAACACTGAAGCTTTCTTT. It yields the protein CASQEVNTEAFF.

J is TRBJ2-7 and V is TRBV27, with 8 bases aligning to TRBD1. This CDR3 has 14 amino acids. CDR1 MNHEY and CDR2 SMNVEV come from the germline V gene (reference sequence). J gave up 5 bases and V 1 base, and 4 bases lay outside the gene matches. CDR3: CASSLFPTGDEQYF. For the CDR3, the DNA is TGTGCCAGCAGTTTATTCCCGACAGGGGACGAGCAGTACTTC.

The J gene is TRBJ1-4, the V gene TRBV2; tentatively, D is TRBD1 (5 bases). Germline CDR1 SNHLY, CDR2 FYNNEI. The CDR3 is 14 residues long. Trimming removed 6 bases from V and 7 bases from J, with 15 bases in between. The CDR3, as DNA: TGTGCCAGCAGGGGACCTCCGGGAGGTGAAAAACTGTTTTTT. Its protein is CASRGPPGGEKLFF.

The table lists this clone with a few counts. This chain links TRBV7-3 with TRBJ2-3; 7 bases are shared with TRBD1. This CDR3 is 16 amino acids long. CDR1 is SGHTA and CDR2 is FQGTGA in the germline V gene. Germline trimming cut 2 bases from V and 5 bases from J; bases unmatched to any gene: 10. CDR3 region: CASSLRGQVPEDTQYF. CDR3 DNA: TGTGCCAGCAGCTTACGTGGACAGGTGCCCGAAGATACGCAGTATTTT.

The chain carries TRBV29-1 and TRBJ2-1; tentative D call: TRBD2 (6 bases). Deletions cut 4 bases from V and 8 bases from J, with 9 bases between. Germline V gene data show CDR1 as SQVTM and CDR2 as ANQGSEA. The CDR3 runs to 11 residues. The CDR3 DNA sequence: TGCAGCGTTGGGTGGGAGGATGAGCAGTTCTTC. Its protein product is CSVGWEDEQFF.

A few counts support this clone. This rearrangement joins TRBV5-1 to TRBJ2-3, with 11 nucleotides matching TRBD1. CDR3 length equals 16 residues. V lost 5 bases, J lost 5 bases, and 10 bases stayed unmatched. Germline V gene lookup returns CDR1 SGHRS and CDR2 YFSETQ. The CDR3 sequence: CASSSVPGQGEDTQYF. In DNA, the CDR3 is TGCGCCAGCAGTTCAGTACCGGGACAGGGGGAAGATACGCAGTATTTT.

V usage is TRBV7-3 and J usage is TRBJ2-1; D is unclear. V gave up 1 base and J gave up 8 bases, with 6 bases separating them. There are 12 residues in the CDR3. Germline V gives CDR1 SGHTA, CDR2 FQGTGA. CDR3 amino acids: CASSLRHDEQFF. Written as DNA, the CDR3 is TGTGCCAGCAGCTTAAGGCACGATGAGCAGTTCTTC.

The chain uses TRBV7-3 and TRBJ2-3; D perhaps matches TRBD2 (6 bases). Trimming removed 5 bases from V and 4 bases from J, with 13 bases in between. This CDR3 has 14 residues. Germline CDR1 SGHTA, CDR2 FQGTGA. As DNA, the CDR3 is TGTGCCAGCAGCCGAGTCGGGGGTTCAGATACGCAGTATTTT. Translation: CASSRVGGSDTQYF.

The V and J genes are TRBV6-5 and TRBJ1-4, with 7 bases identical to TRBD1. Germline CDR1 MNHEY, CDR2 SVGAGI. This CDR3 contains 14 residues. The V and J ends lost 6 bases and 5 bases, in that order; junction bases with no gene match: 6. CDR3 DNA: TGTGCCAGCAGGGACAGGCGAGAGAATGAAAAACTGTTTTTT. Its protein is CASRDRRENEKLFF.

The chain couples TRBV7-6 to TRBJ1-3, with 7 bases lining up with TRBD1. This CDR3 spans 15 amino acids. With V trimmed by 5 bases and J by 2 bases, 6 bases remained unmatched. Per germline, CDR1 SGHVS and CDR2 FNYEAQ. Written as DNA, the CDR3 is TGTGCCAGCAGCACAGGGGAGTGGACTGGAAACACCATATATTTT. Its translation is CASSTGEWTGNTIYF.

V and J are TRBV18 and TRBJ1-4, with 7 bases matching TRBD1. Trimming removed 1 base from V and 7 bases from J; junction bases left unmatched: 3. This CDR3 has 14 residues. Germline CDR1 is KGHSH and CDR2 is LQKENI. The chain's CDR3 is CASSPQGAPEKLFF. The CDR3 DNA is TGTGCCAGCTCACCACAGGGGGCGCCTGAAAAACTGTTTTTT.

This chain links TRBV5-1 with TRBJ1-2; weak D call: TRBD1 (5 bases). This CDR3 contains 14 residues. Between the trimmed V and J ends, which lost 5 bases and 2 bases, there was a span of 13 bases. Germline CDR1 is SGHRS and CDR2 is YFSETQ. CDR3: CASRDRGSNYGYTF. The CDR3 DNA reads as TGCGCCAGCAGGGACCGGGGGTCCAACTATGGCTACACCTTC. Using reference TRBV5-1 and TRBJ1-2 for the parts outside the CDR3, the full variable domain is KAGVTQTPRYLIKTRGQQVTLSCSPISGHRSVSWYQQTPGQGLQFLFEYFSETQRNKGNFPGRFSGRQFSNSRSEMNVSTLELGDSALYLCASRDRGSNYGYTFGSGTRLTVV.

The chain has TRBV19 and TRBJ2-5, with a weak D call TRBD1 (6 bases). TRBJ2-7 matches the DNA end more closely, so the J call is doubtful. This CDR3 spans 16 amino acids. Germline V gives CDR1 LNHDA, CDR2 SQIVND (reference sequence). The CDR3 region has the DNA TGTGCCAGTAGTATCGCTCGTGTAGGGGGTACAAGCGAGCAGTACTTC. Translated: CASSIARVGGTSEQYF.

This chain links TRBV6-5 with TRBJ2-3; 7 bases are a match to TRBD2. The trim removed 11 bases at V and 2 bases at J, leaving 7 bases unmatched. This CDR3 has 13 residues. Germline CDR1 MNHEY, CDR2 SVGAGI. CDR3 in amino acids: CAAGDLLTDTQYF. In nucleotides, the CDR3 is TGTGCCGCGGGAGACCTCCTCACAGATACGCAGTATTTT.

This clone has only a few counts. The chain has TRBV4-3 and TRBJ2-7, with D perhaps TRBD1 (5 bases). Germline loops: CDR1 LGHNA, CDR2 YSLEER. V lost 5 bases and J 4 bases, leaving 12 bases between the germline ends. The CDR3 contains 13 residues. The CDR3 DNA reads as TGCGCCAGCAGCACGGGCAGGGCGTACGAGCAGTACTTC. Translating gives CASSTGRAYEQYF.

This clone was found a few times. The rearrangement uses TRBV5-6 and TRBJ1-6; D is perhaps TRBD1 (5 bases). Germline V lookup: CDR1 SGHDT, CDR2 YYEEEE. The CDR3 is made up of 18 amino acids. Trimming took 1 base from V and 0 from J, leaving 14 bases between them. The CDR3 DNA reads TGTGCCAGCAGCTTGCCGACAGATAGGAGCTCCTATAATTCACCCCTCCACTTT. Amino acid sequence: CASSLPTDRSSYNSPLHF.

The chain couples TRBV10-3 to TRBJ2-1, with D possibly being TRBD2 (5 bases). The CDR3 totals 14 residues. Germline CDR1 and CDR2: ENHRY and SYGVKD. Trimming stripped 8 bases from V and 7 bases from J, with 18 bases between. The CDR3, as DNA: TGTGCCATCCTAGGCGGGCCCCCCGGGAATGAGCAGTTCTTC. Translated: CAILGGPPGNEQFF.

The chain joins TRBV25-1 to TRBJ1-1; a possible D gene is TRBD1 (5 bases). Trimming removed 7 bases from V and 3 bases from J, with 6 bases in between. Germline assignment: CDR1 MGHDK and CDR2 SYGVNS. The CDR3 runs 11 residues. For the CDR3, the DNA is TGTGCCAGCACAGGGTACACTGAAGCTTTCTTT. Its translation is CASTGYTEAFF.

The chain is built from TRBV28 and TRBJ2-5, with TRBD1 matching over 9 bases. CDR1 and CDR2 from the germline V gene are MDHEN and SYDVKM. CDR3 length equals 14 residues. V lost 6 bases to trimming and J lost 4 bases; unmatched junction nucleotides: 6. The CDR3 loop is CASSLPGQGETQYF. The CDR3 DNA is TGTGCCAGCAGCTTGCCGGGACAGGGAGAGACCCAGTACTTC.